This TCR beta chain was recovered during a study of cytomegalovirus exposure and HLA in healthy donors. The donors, nominally healthy at sampling, likely had unrecorded immune exposures. Study observations and caveats: A later analysis reported that several of the most significant clusters appeared to be linked to common viral pathogens, among them Epstein-Barr virus.

Researchers ran the PCR with 60 Vbeta and 13 Jbeta primers. Using immunoSEQ multiplex PCR, the repertoire was profiled, and TCRdb retains in-frame clones only, with some absent. The sample holds some 200,000 clones, over 70% seen once. Details on this clone: Its antigen is still unknown.

V was trimmed by 0 bases and J by 7 bases, leaving 8 bases between them. The CDR3 length is 13 residues. From germline, CDR1 is SGHRS and CDR2 YFSETQ. This rearrangement joins TRBV5-1 to TRBJ1-5, with D possibly TRBD1 on 5 matching bases. The material sequenced was PBMCs. The sequence derives from a man aged 50-59 years in good health and CMV-seronegative. CDR3 region: CASSLATGQPQHF. In nucleotides, the CDR3 is TGCGCCAGCAGCTTGGCCACAGGACAGCCCCAGCATTTT.